The sequence of this T cell receptor beta chain was determined in a study of shared clonotypes between healthy human individuals. V shed 4 bases and J shed 0 bases, with 9 bases lying between them. CDR1 and CDR2 from the germline V gene are GTSNPN and SVGIG (reference sequence). This CDR3 spans 14 amino acids. Sequenced by immunoSEQ multiplex PCR; TCRdb stores in-frame clones only, minus some. The sample holds a few million clones; almost 96% are singletons and the top ten take roughly 0.13%. The V gene is TRBV30, the J gene TRBJ2-2; D remains unclear. The sequence derives from a man aged 18-30 years in good health. Sequences were obtained from naive CD4+ T cells sorted from blood. Subset in this sample: CD45RA+ positively selected. This CDR3 is CAWNSYANTGELFF. In DNA, the CDR3 is TGTGCCTGGAATAGTTACGCGAACACCGGGGAGCTGTTTTTT.